This T cell receptor beta chain comes out of a study of technical replicates of blood from four donors. The CDR3 consists of 15 residues. CDR1 SGHNT and CDR2 YYREEE come from the germline V gene (reference sequence). V lost 5 bases and J lost 7; bases outside the gene matches: 10. The data were produced by immunoSEQ multiplex PCR, yet TCRdb's version contains in-frame clones alone and is incomplete. The sample carries more than 65,000 clones, 85% to 95% recorded once. This receptor was identified in a human donor in good health. The rearrangement uses TRBV5-4 and TRBJ2-3; 10 positions agree with TRBD2. Sequenced: T cells isolated from PBMCs. The DNA of the CDR3 is TGTGCCAGCAGGCCCGGGACTAGCGAATCTTATACGCAGTATTTT. Residues: CASRPGTSESYTQYF.